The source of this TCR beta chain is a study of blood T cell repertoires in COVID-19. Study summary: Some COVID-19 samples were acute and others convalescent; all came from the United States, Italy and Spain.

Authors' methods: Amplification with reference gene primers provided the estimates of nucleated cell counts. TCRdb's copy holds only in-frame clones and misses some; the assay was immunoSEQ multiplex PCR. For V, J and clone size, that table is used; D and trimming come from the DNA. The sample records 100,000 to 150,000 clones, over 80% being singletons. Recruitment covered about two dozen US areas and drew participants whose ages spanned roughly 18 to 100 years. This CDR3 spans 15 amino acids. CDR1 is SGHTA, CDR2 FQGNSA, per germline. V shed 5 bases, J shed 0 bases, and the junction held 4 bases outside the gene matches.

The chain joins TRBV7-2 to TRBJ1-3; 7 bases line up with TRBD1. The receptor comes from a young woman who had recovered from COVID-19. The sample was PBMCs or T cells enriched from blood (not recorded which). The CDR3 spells CASSRDRNSGNTIYF. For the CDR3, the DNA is TGTGCCAGCAGCCGGGACAGAAACTCTGGAAACACCATATATTTT.